This TCR beta chain was documented in a study of graft-versus-host responses after intestinal transplantation. As for the study in general: In this cohort, recipients had multivisceral, liver-intestinal, or isolated intestinal transplants.

Points on this clone: Its antigen is not known.

Broader study findings: Recipient bone marrow held GvH clones, some seen earlier in ileum or blood. When patients had graft-donor T cell macrochimerism, their allografts held high graft-versus-host to host-versus-graft clonal ratios. Declines in HvG clones occurring early post-transplant were associated with peak circulating GvH clone levels.

Repertoires were generated with immunoSEQ multiplex PCR, while TCRdb's copy carries only in-frame clones and drops some. The sample holds around 110,000 clones, over 80% seen once. This clonotype originated in a human donor who was the organ donor for an intestinal transplant. The input for sequencing was unstimulated CD4+ T cells sorted from spleen or lymph node cells, taken before transplant.

CDR3 region: CASRATLGGEQYF. The CDR3 DNA follows: TGTGCCAGCAGGGCCACATTGGGAGGCGAGCAGTACTTC. The chain joins TRBV25-1 to TRBJ2-7; a possible D gene is TRBD2 (6 bases). With 6 bases removed from V and 6 bases from J, the gap between germline ends came to 15 bases. Germline values: CDR1 MGHDK, CDR2 SYGVNS. The CDR3 sequence is 13 residues long.